Listed below are T cell receptor beta chains from one sample, sequenced in a study of blood T cell repertoires in COVID-19. Clones were read by immunoSEQ multiplex PCR, and TCRdb kept only the in-frame ones, dropping some. Here the sample spans around 270,000 clones, roughly 86% being singletons. The sample was peripheral blood. The receptors stem from a man aged 35-49 years who had recovered from COVID-19. CDR3s include the opening cysteine and the closing phenylalanine or tryptophan. Each record gives: D gene, J gene, V gene, clone size, CDR3 DNA, CDR3 protein. The D gene is left open where the match is weak. Clone size is given for some rows only: seen once, a few or many times, or a class if the clone is expanded.

D gene: -; J gene: TRBJ1-1; V gene: TRBV5-1; clone size: once; CDR3 DNA: TGCGCCAGCAGCCACGATCCGCACCGGGGTGAAGCTTTCTTT; CDR3 protein: CASSHDPHRGEAFF
D gene: -; J gene: TRBJ1-2; V gene: TRBV6-1; clone size: many; CDR3 DNA: TGTGCCAGCAGTGAACAGGGTTTTTATGGCTACACCTTC; CDR3 protein: CASSEQGFYGYTF
D gene: TRBD1; J gene: TRBJ1-1; V gene: TRBV5-1; clone size: few; CDR3 DNA: TGCGCCAGCAGCTGGGGACAGGGGAATTATGTGAACACTGAAGCTTTCTTT; CDR3 protein: CASSWGQGNYVNTEAFF
D gene: TRBD2; J gene: TRBJ2-4; V gene: TRBV10-3; clone size: -; CDR3 DNA: TGTGCCATCAGAGGGACTAGCGGGGGGGCAAGGGACATTCAGTACTTC; CDR3 protein: CAIRGTSGGARDIQYF
D gene: -; J gene: TRBJ2-2; V gene: TRBV6-4; clone size: once; CDR3 DNA: TGTGCCAGCAGTGACCAGGCAGGCGGGGAGCTGTTTTTT; CDR3 protein: CASSDQAGGELFF
D gene: TRBD2; J gene: TRBJ2-1; V gene: TRBV7-3; clone size: -; CDR3 DNA: TGTGCCAGCAGCTTATCAGATCGACTAGCGGGAGGGCCGAAGAATGAGCAGTTCTTC; CDR3 protein: CASSLSDRLAGGPKNEQFF
D gene: TRBD2; J gene: TRBJ2-1; V gene: TRBV6-5; clone size: -; CDR3 DNA: TGTGCCAGCGCTGATAGCGGGAGGATAGAGCAGTTCTTC; CDR3 protein: CASADSGRIEQFF
D gene: TRBD2; J gene: TRBJ2-1; V gene: TRBV5-4; clone size: -; CDR3 DNA: TGTGCCAGCAGCTTGAGGCGTCAGGGAGGGGATGAGCAGTTCTTC; CDR3 protein: CASSLRRQGGDEQFF
D gene: TRBD1; J gene: TRBJ1-6; V gene: TRBV7-9; clone size: -; CDR3 DNA: TGTGCCAGCAGCTTAGGTGGGACAGTTTATAATTCACCCCTCCACTTT; CDR3 protein: CASSLGGTVYNSPLHF
D gene: TRBD1; J gene: TRBJ2-1; V gene: TRBV5-6; clone size: -; CDR3 DNA: TGTGCCAGCAGCTTGGGGACAGGGGGCTATACCAATGAGCAGTTCTTC; CDR3 protein: CASSLGTGGYTNEQFF
D gene: -; J gene: TRBJ2-7; V gene: TRBV3-1/TRBV3-2; clone size: -; CDR3 DNA: TGTGCCAGCAGCCCCGGGATTACGAGCTCCTACGAGCAGTACTTC; CDR3 protein: CASSPGITSSYEQYF
D gene: -; J gene: TRBJ1-3; V gene: TRBV9; clone size: few; CDR3 DNA: TGTGCCAGCAGCGTAGAACAGGGTACCGTGGGTTTATATTTT; CDR3 protein: CASSVEQGTVGLYF
D gene: TRBD2; J gene: TRBJ2-2; V gene: TRBV7-8; clone size: many; CDR3 DNA: TGTGCCAGCAGCTACAACCGGGCGGGGGGCAACACCGGGGAGCTGTTTTTT; CDR3 protein: CASSYNRAGGNTGELFF
D gene: -; J gene: TRBJ2-7; V gene: TRBV7-2; clone size: -; CDR3 DNA: TGTGCCAGCAGCAGCCAACCGGGCTCCTACGAGCAGTACTTC; CDR3 protein: CASSSQPGSYEQYF
D gene: -; J gene: TRBJ2-1; V gene: TRBV13; clone size: -; CDR3 DNA: TGTGCCAGCAGCTTAGGCTTGCGCCAGGGTGGGAGGAATGAGCAGTTCTTC; CDR3 protein: CASSLGLRQGGRNEQFF
D gene: TRBD1; J gene: TRBJ1-1; V gene: TRBV29-1; clone size: -; CDR3 DNA: TGCAGCGTTGAAGTGTTTCGGGACAGGGGGAACACTGAAGCTTTCTTT; CDR3 protein: CSVEVFRDRGNTEAFF
D gene: -; J gene: TRBJ1-5; V gene: TRBV5-1; clone size: -; CDR3 DNA: TGCGCCAGCAGCTTGTGGGGGGGCCAACAGCCCCAGCATTTT; CDR3 protein: CASSLWGGQQPQHF
D gene: TRBD1; J gene: TRBJ2-1; V gene: TRBV5-1; clone size: -; CDR3 DNA: TGCGCCAGCAGCCTGGACAGGGCAGTTTTAAACAATGAGCAGTTCTTC; CDR3 protein: CASSLDRAVLNNEQFF
D gene: -; J gene: TRBJ1-1; V gene: TRBV14; clone size: few; CDR3 DNA: TGTGCCAGCAGCCGCCAGACAGGACTCTGGAACACTGAAGCTTTCTTT; CDR3 protein: CASSRQTGLWNTEAFF
D gene: TRBD2; J gene: TRBJ2-1; V gene: TRBV9; clone size: -; CDR3 DNA: TGTGCCAGCAGCGTAGCAGGCGGGAGTCTAAATGAGCAGTTCTTC; CDR3 protein: CASSVAGGSLNEQFF
D gene: TRBD1; J gene: TRBJ2-1; V gene: TRBV5-1; clone size: few; CDR3 DNA: TGCGCCAGCAGCTCGGGACAGAGATACAATGAGCAGTTCTTC; CDR3 protein: CASSSGQRYNEQFF
D gene: TRBD2; J gene: TRBJ2-5; V gene: TRBV11-2; clone size: -; CDR3 DNA: TGTGCCAGCAGCCCTAGACTAGCGGGGGGGATCGAGACCCAGTACTTC; CDR3 protein: CASSPRLAGGIETQYF
D gene: -; J gene: TRBJ2-5; V gene: TRBV24-1; clone size: -; CDR3 DNA: TGTGCCACCAGTGAGGGGCCCCAAGAGACCCAGTACTTC; CDR3 protein: CATSEGPQETQYF
D gene: -; J gene: TRBJ2-1; V gene: TRBV6-4; clone size: -; CDR3 DNA: TGTGCCAGCAGTGACGGCGGCACCTCCTACAATGAGCAGTTCTTC; CDR3 protein: CASSDGGTSYNEQFF
D gene: TRBD1; J gene: TRBJ2-7; V gene: TRBV19; clone size: -; CDR3 DNA: TGTGCCAGTAGTATAGTCGGGGACAGGGTTCACTCCTACGAGCAGTACTTC; CDR3 protein: CASSIVGDRVHSYEQYF
D gene: TRBD1; J gene: TRBJ1-3; V gene: TRBV19; clone size: -; CDR3 DNA: TGTGCCAGTAGTACCCCGCCAACAGGGGACAGGAACACCATATATTTT; CDR3 protein: CASSTPPTGDRNTIYF
D gene: TRBD2; J gene: TRBJ2-3; V gene: TRBV11-3; clone size: -; CDR3 DNA: TGTGCCAGCAGTCGGACTAGCGGGAAGGGCGCAGATACGCAGTATTTT; CDR3 protein: CASSRTSGKGADTQYF
D gene: TRBD1; J gene: TRBJ2-3; V gene: TRBV9; clone size: -; CDR3 DNA: TGTGCCAGCAGCGTAGAGGGACAGGGGTTCCCAGATACGCAGTATTTT; CDR3 protein: CASSVEGQGFPDTQYF
D gene: TRBD1; J gene: TRBJ1-4; V gene: TRBV19; clone size: -; CDR3 DNA: TGTGCCAGTAGTATTCGGCGACAGGGGGCGGGTGAAAAACTGTTTTTT; CDR3 protein: CASSIRRQGAGEKLFF
D gene: -; J gene: TRBJ1-1; V gene: TRBV6-6; clone size: -; CDR3 DNA: TGTGCCAGCAGTTTACGAGGCGCGGGGGCGATTGAAGCTTTCTTT; CDR3 protein: CASSLRGAGAIEAFF
D gene: -; J gene: TRBJ2-1; V gene: TRBV6-2/TRBV6-3; clone size: -; CDR3 DNA: TGTGCCAGCAGTTACGGGGGGACGGGTAATGAGCAGTTCTTC; CDR3 protein: CASSYGGTGNEQFF
D gene: TRBD1; J gene: TRBJ1-2; V gene: TRBV9; clone size: -; CDR3 DNA: TGTGCCAGCAGCTTAACCGGGACAGGGGGCTATGGCTACACCTTC; CDR3 protein: CASSLTGTGGYGYTF
D gene: TRBD1; J gene: TRBJ2-3; V gene: TRBV7-8; clone size: -; CDR3 DNA: TGTGCCAGCAGCTTAGAGTTGGGGACAGGCAGGGGTACGCAGTATTTT; CDR3 protein: CASSLELGTGRGTQYF
D gene: -; J gene: TRBJ2-3; V gene: TRBV29-1; clone size: -; CDR3 DNA: TGCAGCGTTGTACAGAGCACAGATACGCAGTATTTT; CDR3 protein: CSVVQSTDTQYF
D gene: -; J gene: TRBJ1-3; V gene: TRBV15; clone size: once; CDR3 DNA: TGTGCCACCAGCAGAGACCGGGACACTGGAAACACCATATATTTT; CDR3 protein: CATSRDRDTGNTIYF
D gene: -; J gene: TRBJ2-7; V gene: TRBV7-9; clone size: -; CDR3 DNA: TGTGCCAGCAGCTTAGGGCCTCAGGGGACTATTACCTACGAGCAGTACTTC; CDR3 protein: CASSLGPQGTITYEQYF
D gene: TRBD2; J gene: TRBJ2-3; V gene: TRBV10-3; clone size: -; CDR3 DNA: TGTGCCATCAGTGACGGGACTAGGGACACAGATACGCAGTATTTT; CDR3 protein: CAISDGTRDTDTQYF
D gene: TRBD1; J gene: TRBJ1-6; V gene: TRBV2; clone size: -; CDR3 DNA: TGTGCCAGCAGACAAGACAGGGGCAGTTCAAATTCACCCCTCCACTTT; CDR3 protein: CASRQDRGSSNSPLHF
D gene: -; J gene: TRBJ2-1; V gene: TRBV6-2/TRBV6-3; clone size: -; CDR3 DNA: TGTGCCAGCAGCCGGAGAGCGGCGAGCTCCTACAATGAGCAGTTCTTC; CDR3 protein: CASSRRAASSYNEQFF
D gene: TRBD2; J gene: TRBJ2-3; V gene: TRBV11-2; clone size: -; CDR3 DNA: TGTGCCAGCAGCTCTAGGGGACTAGCGGGACCGGTTAGGGGTACGCAGTATTTT; CDR3 protein: CASSSRGLAGPVRGTQYF
D gene: -; J gene: TRBJ2-2; V gene: TRBV6-2/TRBV6-3; clone size: -; CDR3 DNA: TGTGCCAGCAGTCGACTAGTTGGGGGGGAGCTGTTTTTT; CDR3 protein: CASSRLVGGELFF
D gene: -; J gene: TRBJ1-4; V gene: TRBV7-8; clone size: -; CDR3 DNA: TGTGCCAGCAGCGCCGGACTAGCTAATGAAAAACTGTTTTTT; CDR3 protein: CASSAGLANEKLFF
D gene: TRBD2; J gene: TRBJ2-5; V gene: TRBV27; clone size: once; CDR3 DNA: TGTGCCAGCAGTCCCTACCCTGGGGGGAGGGGAGAGACCCAGTACTTC; CDR3 protein: CASSPYPGGRGETQYF
D gene: TRBD2; J gene: TRBJ2-1; V gene: TRBV7-2; clone size: -; CDR3 DNA: TGTGCCAGCAGCTTGGCCCCAGGCGGGAGGGCCTCAAGGGAGCAGTTCTTC; CDR3 protein: CASSLAPGGRASREQFF
D gene: -; J gene: TRBJ1-4; V gene: TRBV6-5; clone size: -; CDR3 DNA: TGTGCCAGCAGCGCCCGGGTCCTACTAGATGAAAAACTGTTTTTT; CDR3 protein: CASSARVLLDEKLFF
D gene: -; J gene: TRBJ2-7; V gene: TRBV7-2; clone size: -; CDR3 DNA: TGTGCCAGCAGCTTATGGCGGGGTGGATACTACGAGCAGTACTTC; CDR3 protein: CASSLWRGGYYEQYF
D gene: -; J gene: TRBJ1-4; V gene: TRBV28; clone size: few; CDR3 DNA: TGTGCCAGCAGTTTGGGGGGGCGCGGTGAAAAACTGTTTTTT; CDR3 protein: CASSLGGRGEKLFF
D gene: TRBD1; J gene: TRBJ1-6; V gene: TRBV7-6; clone size: -; CDR3 DNA: TGTGCCAGCAGCTCCCAGGAGGGGGCCGTCTCACCCCTCCACTTT; CDR3 protein: CASSSQEGAVSPLHF
D gene: -; J gene: TRBJ2-7; V gene: TRBV19; clone size: few; CDR3 DNA: TGTGCCAGTAGTGTTACAGGCGGCCACGAGCAGTACTTC; CDR3 protein: CASSVTGGHEQYF
D gene: TRBD1; J gene: TRBJ1-1; V gene: TRBV5-1; clone size: -; CDR3 DNA: TGCGCCAGCAGCCGACAGGGTACGAACTCTGAAGCTTTCTTT; CDR3 protein: CASSRQGTNSEAFF
D gene: -; J gene: TRBJ2-1; V gene: TRBV10-3; clone size: -; CDR3 DNA: TGTGCCACCACGGCTAGCGTTGAGCAGTTCTTC; CDR3 protein: CATTASVEQFF
D gene: TRBD2; J gene: TRBJ2-2; V gene: TRBV19; clone size: -; CDR3 DNA: TGTGCCAGTAGTCTGGGGACTAGAGCGGCCGGGGAGCTGTTTTTT; CDR3 protein: CASSLGTRAAGELFF
D gene: TRBD2; J gene: TRBJ2-3; V gene: TRBV20-1; clone size: -; CDR3 DNA: TGCAGTGCTAGTGCCTCTAGCGGGATCACAGATACGCAGTATTTT; CDR3 protein: CSASASSGITDTQYF